This T cell receptor beta chain is drawn from a study of T cells expressing NK-cell markers. Overall study: In the group of eight sequenced donors, seven were HCMV-seropositive and one was seronegative.

The CDR3 spans 16 residues. CDR1 and CDR2 from the germline V gene are SEHNR and FQNEAQ (reference sequence). It was by 5'RACE template switching with UMIs that TCR beta cDNA was made. TCRdb reprocessed the 5' RACE reads and stores each CDR3 protein as one record, lacking DNA. The data show about 410,000 distinct CDR3 sequences, and the top ten clones hold roughly a tenth. Study-wide results and caveats: Dominance of the CD3+CD56-NKG2C+ fraction by these clonotypes also held in a few donors. A range of about 1.0-8% of CD8+ T cells consisted of dominant NKG2C+ clonotypes in 6 or 7 donors.

A word on this clonotype: Its antigen is currently unknown.

Sequenced: blood T cells: a sorted CD56 or NKG2C T cell subset, CD4+ or CD8+ T cells, or bulk PBMC T cells (not recorded which). The TCR comes from a woman aged 45 to 65 in good health. V gene TRBV7-9 combines with J gene TRBJ2-7; TCRdb's assignment of TRBD2 cannot be checked, as there is no DNA. The CDR3 spells CASSLAAGLAVYEQYF.